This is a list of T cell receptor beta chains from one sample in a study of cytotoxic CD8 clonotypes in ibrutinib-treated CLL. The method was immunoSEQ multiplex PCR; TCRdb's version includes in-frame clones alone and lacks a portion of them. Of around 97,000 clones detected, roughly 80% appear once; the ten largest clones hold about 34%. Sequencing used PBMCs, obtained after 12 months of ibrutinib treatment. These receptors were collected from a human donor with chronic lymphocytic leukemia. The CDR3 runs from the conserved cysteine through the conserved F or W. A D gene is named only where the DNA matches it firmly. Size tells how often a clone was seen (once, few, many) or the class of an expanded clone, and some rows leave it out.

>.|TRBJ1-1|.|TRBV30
CAWRNDRGTEAFF
TGTGCCTGGCGAAACGATAGGGGAACTGAAGCTTTCTTT
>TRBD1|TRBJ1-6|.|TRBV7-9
CASSLGGQGASPLHF
TGTGCCAGCAGCTTAGGTGGGCAGGGGGCATCACCCCTCCACTTT
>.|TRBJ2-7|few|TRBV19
CASSIQWDTYEQYF
TGTGCCAGTAGTATCCAATGGGACACGTACGAGCAGTACTTC
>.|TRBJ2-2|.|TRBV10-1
CASSESGDGELFF
TGCGCCAGCAGTGAGTCAGGAGACGGGGAGCTGTTTTTT
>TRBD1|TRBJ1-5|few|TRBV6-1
CASSGQGGNQPQHF
TGTGCCAGCAGCGGACAGGGAGGCAATCAGCCCCAGCATTTT
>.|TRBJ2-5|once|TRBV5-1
CASSLGLEMKTQYF
TGCGCCAGCAGCTTGGGACTAGAGATGAAGACCCAGTACTTC
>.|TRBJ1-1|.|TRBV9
CASSVAPTVGWF
TGTGCCAGCAGCGTAGCCCCTACGGTTGGGTGGTTT
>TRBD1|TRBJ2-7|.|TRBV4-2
CASSQEETGRYEQYF
TGTGCCAGCAGCCAAGAAGAGACAGGGCGCTACGAGCAGTACTTC
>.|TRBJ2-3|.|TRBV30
CAWRNKGPGTQYF
TGTGCCTGGAGAAATAAGGGCCCAGGTACGCAGTATTTT
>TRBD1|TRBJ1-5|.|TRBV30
CAWTSRTGSWEEPQHF
TGTGCCTGGACTAGTCGGACAGGGAGTTGGGAAGAGCCCCAGCATTTT
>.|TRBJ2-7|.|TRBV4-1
CASSRTGNRDYEQYF
TGCGCCAGCAGCCGAACAGGGAATCGGGATTACGAGCAGTACTTC
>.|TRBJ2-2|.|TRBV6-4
CASSDGDTGELFF
TGTGCCAGCAGTGACGGGGACACCGGGGAGCTGTTTTTT